A single sample gave rise to the 28 T cell receptor beta chains below, sequenced in a study of blood T cells in healthy people across ages. The second PCR ran about 6 to 12 cycles with a sample-barcoded 5' primer and J-beta primers. TCRdb analysed the 5' RACE reads with MiXCR anew, one entry per CDR3 protein. The table lists 650,000 to 900,000 distinct CDR3 sequences, less than 80% of them singletons. Sequenced material: blood. These receptors all come from a man younger than 40 in good health.

The gene calls are TRBV18 and TRBJ1-2; maybe TRBD1 (5 bases). CDR3 size: 12 residues. Germline V gene lookup returns CDR1 KGHSH and CDR2 LQKENI. V was cut by 6 bases and J by 3 bases, with 8 bases left in between. The CDR3 nucleotides are TGTGCCAGCTCCGGGACGGACTATGGCTACACCTTC. Translating it yields CASSGTDYGYTF.

The chain recombines TRBV27 with TRBJ1-2; 9 bases are a match to TRBD1. V dropped 5 bases and J dropped 7; count of bases not matched to a gene: 8. This CDR3 region has 14 residues. CDR1 and CDR2 from the germline V gene are MNHEY and SMNVEV (reference sequence). CDR3 residues: CASSPRTGDGGYTF. CDR3 sequence (DNA): TGTGCCAGCAGTCCGCGGACAGGGGATGGTGGCTACACCTTC.

The CDR3 bases are TGTGCCAGCAGCCAAGATCCCTACGTTCGGTCTAACTATGGCTACACCTTC. This gives the protein CASSQDPYVRSNYGYTF. The V gene is TRBV4-2, the J gene TRBJ1-2; D is uncertain. Trimming removed 0 bases from V and 0 bases from J, with 14 bases in between. There are 17 residues in the CDR3. The germline V gene encodes CDR1 LGHNA and CDR2 YNFKEQ.

The chain combines TRBV28 with TRBJ2-2, with D perhaps matching TRBD1 (5 bases). Trimming removed 5 bases from V and 5 bases from J, with 15 bases in between. Looked up from germline, CDR1 is MDHEN and CDR2 is SYDVKM. The CDR3 runs 15 residues. CDR3 in DNA: TGTGCCAGCAGTCAGGCCAGGGATGGTACCGGGGAGCTGTTTTTT. Protein sequence: CASSQARDGTGELFF.

This sequence joins TRBV6-6 and TRBJ2-7; the D gene could be TRBD1 or TRBD2 (5 bases each). V lost 2 bases and J lost 10, with 21 bases in between. The CDR3 runs 15 residues. Germline V lookup: CDR1 MNHNY, CDR2 SVGAGI (reference sequence). CDR3 sequence reads: CASSYGAGSRGAQYF. The CDR3 region has the DNA TGTGCCAGCAGTTACGGTGCAGGGAGCCGAGGGGCCCAGTACTTC.

This clonotype was picked up a small number of times. The V and J genes are TRBV5-1 and TRBJ1-2; TRBD1 agrees at 7 bases. The germline V gene encodes CDR1 SGHRS and CDR2 YFSETQ. Trimming took 3 bases from V and 6 from J; bases not matched to a gene: 14. The length of the CDR3 is 16 residues. The CDR3 is CASSWTNWTGPHGYTF. The CDR3 DNA follows: TGCGCCAGCAGCTGGACGAACTGGACAGGACCCCATGGCTACACCTTC.

The V gene is TRBV10-3, the J gene TRBJ2-4, with D possibly matching TRBD2 (5 bases). The end of the DNA aligns better with TRBJ2-5, so the J call may be wrong. CDR3 length: 12 amino acids. CDR1 is ENHRY and CDR2 is SYGVKD in the germline V gene. The DNA for the CDR3 is TGTGCCATCAGTCGGGGCCAAGAGACCCAGTACTTC. Amino acids: CAISRGQETQYF.

The chain combines TRBV6-5 with TRBJ2-6; no definite D call. Germline CDR1 reads MNHEY; CDR2 reads SVGAGI. The V end lost 8 bases, the J end lost 0 bases, and 11 bases lay between the germline ends. The CDR3 contains 15 residues. CDR3 region: CASGQVSSGANVLTF. Written as DNA, the CDR3 is TGTGCCAGCGGGCAGGTGTCCTCTGGGGCCAACGTCCTGACTTTC.

The V call is TRBV4-2, the J call TRBJ2-5; 10 positions agree with TRBD2. Judging by the DNA end, TRBJ2-7 fits better; the J call may be wrong. The CDR3 covers 16 residues. Per germline, CDR1 LGHNA and CDR2 YNFKEQ. CDR3 DNA sequence: TGTGCCAGCAGCCAAGATACGGGACTAGCGAAGGACGAGCAGTACTTC. Protein product: CASSQDTGLAKDEQYF.

This chain links TRBV11-3 with TRBJ2-4; D not certain. The J call is doubtful: the DNA matches TRBJ2-7 better. The germline gives CDR1 SGHNT, CDR2 YENEEA. This CDR3 comprises 14 residues. The CDR3 reads CASSESYGPYEQYF. Here the CDR3 DNA reads TGTGCCAGCAGCGAGAGCTATGGGCCCTACGAGCAGTACTTC.

This clonotype appeared a few times. This chain uses TRBV14 with TRBJ2-3; D unclear. Germline V CDR1 and CDR2: SGHDN, FVKESK. The CDR3 sequence is 15 residues long. V was shortened by 4 bases and J by 2 bases, with 13 bases between the two germline ends. The CDR3 DNA reads as TGTGCCAGCAGCCCGAGCTACAGCTACACAGATACGCAGTATTTT. Its translation: CASSPSYSYTDTQYF.

J is TRBJ2-1 and V is TRBV5-1, with TRBD1 identical over 10 bases. Per the germline V gene, CDR1 is SGHRS and CDR2 is YFSETQ. After removal of 4 bases from V and 6 bases from J, the junction contained 7 bases not matched to a gene. This CDR3 region has 15 residues. This chain's CDR3 is CASSPEGQGTNEQFF. The CDR3 DNA reads as TGCGCCAGCAGCCCGGAGGGACAGGGGACCAATGAGCAGTTCTTC.

The V and J genes are TRBV6-5 and TRBJ2-4, with D possibly being TRBD1 (6 bases). Trimming stripped 5 bases from V and 6 bases from J, with 20 bases between. CDR3 length: 16 residues. The V gene's germline CDR1 is MNHEY and CDR2 SVGAGI. Here the CDR3 reads CASSQLTGNSRNIQYF. CDR3 nucleotide sequence: TGTGCCAGCAGTCAGCTTACAGGGAATTCGAGAAACATTCAGTACTTC.

The chain employs TRBV27 and TRBJ2-5, with 14 positions matching TRBD2. Germline V gene sequence: CDR1 MNHEY, CDR2 SMNVEV (reference sequence). The CDR3 length is 17 residues. Trimming at V came to 4 bases and at J to 2 bases, leaving 6 bases not matched to a gene. Here the CDR3 reads CASSSYRLAGGQETQYF. The CDR3 nucleotides read TGTGCCAGCAGTTCATACCGACTAGCGGGGGGGCAAGAGACCCAGTACTTC.

The chain links TRBV6-6 to TRBJ1-5; 10 bases line up with TRBD1. The CDR3 loop spans 15 amino acids. V shed 5 bases and J 7 bases; nucleotides not matched to a gene: 8. Germline CDR1 MNHNY, CDR2 SVGAGI (reference sequence). CDR3 nucleotides: TGTGCCAGCAGTCCGTCCGGGACAGGGGACCAGCCCCAGCATTTT. Its translation: CASSPSGTGDQPQHF.

The chain employs TRBV30 and TRBJ2-3, with D possibly TRBD1 on 5 matching bases. Germline lookup yields CDR1 GTSNPN and CDR2 SVGIG (reference sequence). Between the trimmed V and J ends, which lost 1 base and 2 bases, there was a span of 13 bases. The CDR3 contains 15 residues. The CDR3 nucleotides are TGTGCCTGGAGTGGAACAGGATATCTCACAGATACGCAGTATTTT. It specifies CAWSGTGYLTDTQYF. Supplemented by reference TRBV30 and TRBJ2-3, the full variable domain reads SQTIHQWPATLVQPVGSPLSLECTVEGTSNPNLYWYRQAAGRGLQLLFYSVGIGQISSEVPQNLSASRPQDRQFILSSKKLLLSDSGFYLCAWSGTGYLTDTQYFGPGTRLTVL.

For the CDR3, the DNA is TGTGCCAGCACTCGCCGGGGGTATGGCTACACCTTC. It yields the protein CASTRRGYGYTF. The rearrangement uses TRBV28 and TRBJ1-2, with D perhaps TRBD1 (5 bases). Trimming shortened V by 7 bases and J by 5 bases, and 11 bases separated the two germline ends. CDR3 size: 12 residues. In germline, CDR1 is MDHEN, CDR2 SYDVKM.

This clonotype occurred once. The J gene is TRBJ2-7, the V gene TRBV6-2 or TRBV6-3; 9 positions agree with TRBD2. Looked up from germline, CDR1 is MNHEY and CDR2 is SVGEGT. J lost 3 bases, V lost 7 bases, and 7 bases had no gene match. The CDR3 totals 14 residues. The CDR3: CASTAAGGLYEQYF. CDR3 sequence (DNA): TGTGCCAGCACTGCAGCGGGGGGCCTCTACGAGCAGTACTTC.

J is TRBJ2-3 and V is TRBV6-5, with TRBD2 as a possible D gene (6 bases). V was shortened by 6 bases and J by 1 base, with 11 bases between the two germline ends. CDR1 and CDR2 from the germline V gene are MNHEY and SVGAGI. The CDR3 is made up of 14 amino acids. Written as DNA, the CDR3 is TGTGCCAGCAGCCCGGGGGAGGGCACAGATACGCAGTATTTT. Translated: CASSPGEGTDTQYF.

The chain carries TRBV7-3 and TRBJ2-6; TRBD1 or TRBD2 may be the D gene (6 bases each). Germline CDR1 reads SGHTA; CDR2 reads FQGTGA. This CDR3 is built from 16 residues. The germline V and J ends were trimmed by 3 bases and 2 bases, with 11 bases remaining between them. The CDR3: CASSLMGGAGANVLTF. CDR3 bases: TGTGCCAGCAGCTTGATGGGGGGCGCTGGGGCCAACGTCCTGACTTTC.

The genes are TRBV9 and TRBJ1-1; D unclear. V was cut by 0 bases and J by 1 base, with 10 bases left in between. CDR3 length: 15 residues. Germline CDR1 is SGDLS and CDR2 is YYNGEE. The CDR3 bases are TGTGCCAGCAGCGTAGAGGCAGACCCGAACACTGAAGCTTTCTTT. Amino acid sequence: CASSVEADPNTEAFF.

The chain recombines TRBV12-3 or TRBV12-4 with TRBJ2-1, with TRBD1 matching over 8 bases. The CDR3 spans 14 residues. V lost 7 bases to trimming and J lost 4 bases; unmatched junction nucleotides: 6. The CDR3 reads CASNKDRAYNEQFF. CDR3 nucleotide sequence: TGTGCCAGCAACAAGGACAGGGCTTACAATGAGCAGTTCTTC.

This chain connects TRBV6-2 or TRBV6-3 to TRBJ1-2; the match to TRBD1 covers 11 bases. J lost 8 bases, V lost 4 bases, and 6 bases had no gene match. This CDR3 contains 14 residues. Germline CDR1 MNHEY, CDR2 SVGEGT. CDR3 nucleotide sequence: TGTGCCAGCAGTTGGACAGGGGGCCTTGGAGGCTACACCTTC. Amino acid sequence: CASSWTGGLGGYTF.

This clonotype appeared a single time. The chain is built from TRBV7-2 and TRBJ2-5, with 12 bases identical to TRBD2. The germline gives CDR1 SGHTA, CDR2 FQGNSA. This CDR3 has 17 amino acids. With 5 bases clipped from V and 11 bases from J, the junction kept 18 bases outside the gene matches. In DNA, the CDR3 is TGTGCCAGCAGCCCGACTAGCGGGGGCTTCGGGTCTGGGGAGCAGTACTTC. This codes for CASSPTSGGFGSGEQYF.

This clonotype was counted between two and nine times. V and J are TRBV20-1 and TRBJ2-7; 8 bases align to TRBD2. CDR1 DFQATT and CDR2 SNEGSKA come from the germline V gene (reference sequence). The CDR3 is 14 amino acids. Losses at the gene ends were 6 bases for V and 2 bases for J; bases not matched to a gene: 9. CDR3 nucleotide sequence: TGCAGTGCCCTCGGGCTAGCGGGCACCTACGAGCAGTACTTC. Amino acids: CSALGLAGTYEQYF.

The rearrangement links TRBV7-2 to TRBJ2-1; 8 bases align to TRBD2. Germline V CDR1 and CDR2: SGHTA, FQGNSA. Trimming removed 1 base from V and 12 bases from J; junction bases left unmatched: 14. The CDR3 contains 16 residues. CDR3 sequence: CASSLEGTRHASRQFF. The CDR3 DNA follows: TGTGCCAGCAGCTTAGAGGGGACTAGGCATGCTAGTCGGCAGTTCTTC.

This clonotype was detected a few times. The chain recombines TRBV7-2 with TRBJ2-4; 9 nucleotides align to TRBD2. V was clipped by 1 base and J by 0 bases; unmatched bases: 4. The germline V gene has CDR1 SGHTA and CDR2 FQGNSA. The CDR3 sequence is 17 residues long. The chain's CDR3 is CASSLVGGGAAKNIQYF. In DNA, the CDR3 is TGTGCCAGCAGCTTAGTTGGCGGGGGGGCAGCCAAAAACATTCAGTACTTC. Combining the CDR3 with reference TRBV7-2 and TRBJ2-4 gives the whole variable domain GAGVSQSPSNKVTEKGKDVELRCDPISGHTALYWYRQSLGQGLEFLIYFQGNSAPDKSGLPSDRFSAERTGGSVSTLTIQRTQQEDSAVYLCASSLVGGGAAKNIQYFGAGTRLSVL.

This chain connects TRBV6-2 or TRBV6-3 to TRBJ2-7; TRBD2 is a possible D gene (6 bases). The J call is doubtful: the DNA matches TRBJ2-5 better. Germline V CDR1 and CDR2: MNHEY, SVGEGT. CDR3 length: 13 residues. CDR3 region: CASSYGGIETQYF. Here the CDR3 DNA reads TGTGCCAGCAGTTACGGCGGGATAGAGACCCAGTACTTC.